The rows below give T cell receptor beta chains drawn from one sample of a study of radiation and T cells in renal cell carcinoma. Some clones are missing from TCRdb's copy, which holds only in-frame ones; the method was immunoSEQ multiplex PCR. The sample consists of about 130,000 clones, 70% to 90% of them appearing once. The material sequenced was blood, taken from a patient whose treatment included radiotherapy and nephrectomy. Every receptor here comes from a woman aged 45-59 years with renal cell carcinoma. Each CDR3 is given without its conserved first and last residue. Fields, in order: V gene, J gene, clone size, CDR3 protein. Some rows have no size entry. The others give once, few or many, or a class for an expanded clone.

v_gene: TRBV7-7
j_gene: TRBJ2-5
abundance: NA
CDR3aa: ASSLVPGYQETQY

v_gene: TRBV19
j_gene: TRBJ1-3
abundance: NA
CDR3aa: ASQGDRSSGNTIY

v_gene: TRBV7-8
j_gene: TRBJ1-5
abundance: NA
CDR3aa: ASSLGQAWQPQH

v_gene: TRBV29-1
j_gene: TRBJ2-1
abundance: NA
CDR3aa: SVGRLAGGPNEQF

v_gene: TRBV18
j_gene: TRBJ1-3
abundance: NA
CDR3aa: ASSPPNRSSGNTIY

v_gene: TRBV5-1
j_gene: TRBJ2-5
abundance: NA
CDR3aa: ASSLELVQETQY

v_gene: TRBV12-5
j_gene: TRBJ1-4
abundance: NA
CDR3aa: ASGLVRGRADEKLF

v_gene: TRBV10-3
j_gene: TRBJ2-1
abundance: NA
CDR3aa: AISGSDPSQFSHVYNEQF

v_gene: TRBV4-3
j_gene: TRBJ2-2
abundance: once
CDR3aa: ASSTDRDNTGELF

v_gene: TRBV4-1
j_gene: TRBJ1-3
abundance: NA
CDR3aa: ASSQDPAGNTIY

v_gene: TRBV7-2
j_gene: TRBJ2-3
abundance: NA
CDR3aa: ASIPGGGAGTDTQY

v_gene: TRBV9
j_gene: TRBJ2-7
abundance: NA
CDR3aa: ASSVATGFEQY

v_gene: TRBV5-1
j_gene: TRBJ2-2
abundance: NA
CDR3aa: ASSLVPWNTGELF

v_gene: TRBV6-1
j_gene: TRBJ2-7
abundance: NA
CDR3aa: ASSGGGTGAYEQY

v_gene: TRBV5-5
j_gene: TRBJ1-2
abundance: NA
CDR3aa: ASSLWEGNGYT

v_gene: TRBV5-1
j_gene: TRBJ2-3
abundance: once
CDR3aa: ASSPLAGIDTQY

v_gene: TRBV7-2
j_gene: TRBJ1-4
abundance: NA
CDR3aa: ASSFTGSHEKLF

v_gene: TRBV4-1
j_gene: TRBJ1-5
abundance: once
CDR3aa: ASSQDNRPRGPQH

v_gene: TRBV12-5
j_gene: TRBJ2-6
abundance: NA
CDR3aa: ASGLGGTSGANVLT

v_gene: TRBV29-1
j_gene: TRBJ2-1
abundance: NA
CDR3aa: SVSFSGADYNEQF

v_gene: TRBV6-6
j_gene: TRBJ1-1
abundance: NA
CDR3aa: ASSINSERQEAF

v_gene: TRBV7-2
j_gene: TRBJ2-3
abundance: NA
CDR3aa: ASSAPLPGGLPTQY

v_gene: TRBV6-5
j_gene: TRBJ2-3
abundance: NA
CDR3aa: ASSARGTDTQY

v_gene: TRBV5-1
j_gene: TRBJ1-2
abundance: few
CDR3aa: ASSTGQGMANT

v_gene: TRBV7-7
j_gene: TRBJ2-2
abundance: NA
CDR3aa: ASSLAPRGNTGELF

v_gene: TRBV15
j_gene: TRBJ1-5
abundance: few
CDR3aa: ATSSPEGGFRNQPQH

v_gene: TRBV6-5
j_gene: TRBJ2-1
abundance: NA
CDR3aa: ASSYAGRSYNEQF

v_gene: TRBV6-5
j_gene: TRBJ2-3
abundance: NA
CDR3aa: ASSRDWGDTDTQY

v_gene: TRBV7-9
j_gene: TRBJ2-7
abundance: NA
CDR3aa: ASSYRDRVFDEQY

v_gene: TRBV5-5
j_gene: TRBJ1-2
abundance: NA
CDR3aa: ASSLGQASSYGYT

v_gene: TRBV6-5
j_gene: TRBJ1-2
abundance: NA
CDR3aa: ASSYSYRDNGYT

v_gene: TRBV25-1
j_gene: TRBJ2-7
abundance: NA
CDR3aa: ASSEFVAEQY